The sequence of this T cell receptor (beta chain) was determined in a study of identical twins. General study results and limits: Diverse VJ usage suggested most zero-insertion clonotypes were not invariant T cells. Cord blood beta clonotypes present at high abundance carried fewer insertions; no such pattern appeared in memory repertoires.

MiXCR, run by TCRdb on the 5' RACE reads, gives a single entry per CDR3 protein. The table has about 470,000 distinct CDR3 sequences, more than 20% seen once. Unmatched junction bases numbered 5, after V lost 7 bases and J lost 1 base. CDR3 length: 14 amino acids. Germline V gene data show CDR1 as LGHDT and CDR2 as YNNKEL (reference sequence). Only a few counts were recorded for this clonotype. Its specificity is unknown. The data also belong to a second study, concerning T cells expressing NK-cell markers. That source reports: Of eight sequenced donors, seven were HCMV-seropositive and one HCMV-seronegative.

This chain links TRBV3-1 with TRBJ2-3; 7 bases are shared with TRBD2. The source material was CD4+ T cells sorted from blood. The clonotype originates from a woman younger than 35 in good health. The CDR3 loop is CASKNRGGTDTQYF. In DNA form, the CDR3 reads TGTGCCAGCAAGAATCGGGGGGGCACAGATACGCAGTATTTT.